The clone carrying this T cell receptor (beta chain) was seen a few times. Antigen unknown. The V and J ends lost 0 bases and 0 bases, in that order; junction bases with no gene match: 2. The CDR3 has 15 residues. Germline values: CDR1 SGDLS, CDR2 YYNGEE. The sample originates from a study of cytomegalovirus exposure and HLA in healthy donors. The wider study: Most genotyped donors, 65% to 90% of some 400, had Caucasian-associated genetic ancestry.

This PCR relied on a set of 60 Vbeta primers and 13 Jbeta primers. Sequencing was performed with immunoSEQ multiplex PCR; in TCRdb, only in-frame clones are kept and a portion is missing. The profile covers approximately 110,000 clones, with just over 15% appearing a single time and 1.5% to 2% taken by the ten largest. Study-wide results and caveats: Trimming of TCR beta V- and J-genes showed a link, identified in a later analysis, to a missense DCLRE1C variant.

Each donor was healthy, and each was a bone marrow donor. The sample comprised PBMCs. V is TRBV9 and J is TRBJ2-5; 7 nucleotides line up with TRBD2. This receptor was taken from a woman younger than 35 in good health and CMV-seronegative. The CDR3 sequence is CASSVALADQETQYF. CDR3 in DNA: TGTGCCAGCAGCGTAGCTCTAGCGGACCAAGAGACCCAGTACTTC.